Shown below are 8 T cell receptor beta chains from a single sample sequenced in a study of blood T cell repertoires in COVID-19. Repertoires were generated with immunoSEQ multiplex PCR, while TCRdb's copy carries only in-frame clones and drops some. In the table there are some 190,000 clones, approximately 84% of which are singletons. The specimen was peripheral blood. The source of these receptors is a woman between 65 and 79 years old with active or convalescent COVID-19.

The chain couples TRBV7-9 to TRBJ2-2, with a weak D call TRBD2 (6 bases). The V end lost 5 bases, the J end lost 4 bases, and 11 bases lay between the germline ends. This CDR3 spans 14 amino acids. Germline CDR1 SEHNR, CDR2 FQNEAQ (reference sequence). The DNA of the CDR3 is TGTGCCAGCAGCCCCCGGACTACCACCGGGGAGCTGTTTTTT. Its protein is CASSPRTTTGELFF.

The rearrangement uses TRBV28 and TRBJ2-7, with D possibly being TRBD2 (6 bases). This CDR3 is 14 amino acids long. Germline V CDR1 and CDR2: MDHEN, SYDVKM. V was shortened by 5 bases and J by 3 bases, with 14 bases between the two germline ends. CDR3 nucleotide sequence: TGTGCCAGCAGTCCCCTAGTGGGGGGCTACGAGCAGTACTTC. It is translated as CASSPLVGGYEQYF.

The V gene is TRBV13, the J gene TRBJ1-1, with 8 bases that match TRBD1. Germline assignment: CDR1 PRHDT and CDR2 FYEKMQ (reference sequence). The CDR3 runs 15 residues. Germline trimming cut 5 bases from V and 5 bases from J; bases unmatched to any gene: 10. The CDR3 reads CASSPRRTGLTEAFF. The CDR3 DNA follows: TGTGCCAGCAGCCCCCGAAGGACAGGGTTGACTGAAGCTTTCTTT.

This clone has only one observation. The V and J genes are TRBV5-4 and TRBJ2-7, with 7 bases lining up with TRBD1. The V segment lost 4 bases and the J segment 10 bases; nucleotides outside the gene matches: 8. Germline V gene lookup returns CDR1 SGHNT and CDR2 YYREEE (reference sequence). This CDR3 region has 12 residues. The CDR3 loop reads CASSDDRETQYF. In nucleotides, the CDR3 is TGTGCCAGCAGCGACGACAGGGAGACTCAGTACTTC.

The gene calls are TRBV27 and TRBJ2-3; 8 bases map to TRBD2. V lost 2 bases and J lost 6; bases outside the gene matches: 10. The CDR3 extends over 16 amino acids. In germline, CDR1 is MNHEY, CDR2 SMNVEV (reference sequence). CDR3 coding DNA: TGTGCCAGCAGTTTAAGGCCGGGAGGGTTGCCGGATACGCAGTATTTT. Encoded protein: CASSLRPGGLPDTQYF.

This clone was counted a few times. In DNA form, the CDR3 reads TGTGCAAGTCGCTTAGTGAAGGCAGGGAAAAATCAGCCCCAGCATTTT. This codes for CASRLVKAGKNQPQHF. V usage is TRBV12-2 and J usage is TRBJ1-5; the table calls TRBD1, which could not be checked here. TRBV12-2 is a pseudogene locus. The CDR3 is made up of 16 amino acids.

The CDR3 nucleotides read TGCGCCAGCAGCTTCTATCCCGGGACTAGCGCCGGGAATGAGCAGTTCTTC. This codes for CASSFYPGTSAGNEQFF. The V gene is TRBV5-1, the J gene TRBJ2-1; the match to TRBD2 covers 10 bases. The CDR3 runs to 17 residues. Germline CDR1 and CDR2: SGHRS and YFSETQ. The V and J ends lost 2 bases and 7 bases, in that order; junction bases with no gene match: 12.

This rearrangement joins TRBV27 to TRBJ2-3; possibly TRBD2 for D (6 bases). This CDR3 has 17 residues. From germline, CDR1 is MNHEY and CDR2 SMNVEV (reference sequence). Trimming removed 5 bases from V and 1 base from J, with 19 bases in between. In DNA, the CDR3 is TGTGCCAGCAGTCCAAAGGTGACTAGGTCAGGCACAGATACGCAGTATTTT. Translating gives CASSPKVTRSGTDTQYF.